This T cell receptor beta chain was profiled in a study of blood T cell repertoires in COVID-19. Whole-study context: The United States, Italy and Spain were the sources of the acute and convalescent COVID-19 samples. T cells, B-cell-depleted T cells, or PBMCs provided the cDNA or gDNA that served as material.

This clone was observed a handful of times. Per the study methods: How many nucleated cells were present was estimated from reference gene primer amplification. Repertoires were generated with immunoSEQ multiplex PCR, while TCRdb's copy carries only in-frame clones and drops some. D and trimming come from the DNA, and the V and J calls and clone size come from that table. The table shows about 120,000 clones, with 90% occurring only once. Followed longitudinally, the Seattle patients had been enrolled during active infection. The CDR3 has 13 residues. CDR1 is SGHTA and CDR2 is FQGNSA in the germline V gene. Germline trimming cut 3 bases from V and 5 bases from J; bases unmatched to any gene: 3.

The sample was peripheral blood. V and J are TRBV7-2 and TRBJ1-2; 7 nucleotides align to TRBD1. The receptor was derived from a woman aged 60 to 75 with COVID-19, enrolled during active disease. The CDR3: CASSLTGQYGYTF. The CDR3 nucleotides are TGTGCCAGCAGCTTGACGGGACAGTATGGCTACACCTTC.